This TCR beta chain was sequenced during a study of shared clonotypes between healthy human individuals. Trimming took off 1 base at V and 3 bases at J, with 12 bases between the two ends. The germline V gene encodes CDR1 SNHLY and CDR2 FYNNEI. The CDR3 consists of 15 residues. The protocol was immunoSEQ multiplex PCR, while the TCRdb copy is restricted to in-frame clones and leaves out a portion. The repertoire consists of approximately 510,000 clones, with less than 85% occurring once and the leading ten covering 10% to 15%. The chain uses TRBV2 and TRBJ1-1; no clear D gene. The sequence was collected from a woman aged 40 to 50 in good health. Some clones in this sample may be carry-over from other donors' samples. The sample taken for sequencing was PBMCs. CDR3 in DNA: TGTGCCAGCAGTGAAGGGGCACAGAGCCACACTGAAGCTTTCTTT. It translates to CASSEGAQSHTEAFF.